The 9 T cell receptor beta chains given below trace back to one sample, sequenced in a study of cytomegalovirus exposure and HLA in healthy donors. 13 Jbeta primers and 60 Vbeta primers were used for the PCR. The data were produced by immunoSEQ multiplex PCR, yet TCRdb's version contains in-frame clones alone and is incomplete. The profile shows about 180,000 clones, roughly 80% of them singletons. The specimen was PBMCs. These TCRs come from a male donor in good health and CMV-seronegative.

This clone came up a few times. V gene TRBV6-5 combines with J gene TRBJ1-1; 10 nucleotides match TRBD1. In germline, CDR1 is MNHEY, CDR2 SVGAGI. Trimming removed 6 bases from V and 4 bases from J; junction bases left unmatched: 2. The length of the CDR3 is 13 residues. The CDR3 region is CASRGQGITEAFF. The CDR3 DNA follows: TGTGCCAGCAGGGGACAGGGGATCACTGAAGCTTTCTTT.

This chain uses TRBV19 with TRBJ1-2, with a possible D match to TRBD1 (5 bases). Per the germline V gene, CDR1 is LNHDA and CDR2 is SQIVND (reference sequence). The length of the CDR3 is 16 residues. Deletions cut 5 bases from V and 6 bases from J, with 22 bases between. The CDR3 loop reads CASSFNRTRGGDGYTF. The CDR3 DNA sequence: TGTGCCAGTAGTTTTAACCGGACGCGGGGCGGTGATGGCTACACCTTC.

The chain uses TRBV28 and TRBJ1-5; D gene ambiguous. V dropped 5 bases and J dropped 0 bases, with 17 bases sitting between them. The germline V gene has CDR1 MDHEN and CDR2 SYDVKM. The CDR3 runs to 17 residues. The CDR3 nucleotides are TGTGCCAGCAGTGAAGCGTTTGCAGCATATAGCAATCAGCCCCAGCATTTT. It codes for CASSEAFAAYSNQPQHF.

CDR3 amino acids: CSVEDHAVYGYTF. The CDR3 DNA sequence: TGCAGCGTTGAAGATCATGCAGTATATGGCTACACCTTC. The chain joins TRBV29-1 to TRBJ1-2; no firm D call. Trimming cost V 0 bases and J 5 bases, with 10 bases left between them. The germline gives CDR1 SQVTM, CDR2 ANQGSEA. The CDR3 consists of 13 residues.

The gene calls are TRBV5-4 and TRBJ2-2, with TRBD1 as a possible D gene (6 bases). V dropped 0 bases and J dropped 5 bases, with 11 bases sitting between them. This CDR3 comprises 15 residues. Germline-derived CDR1 and CDR2 are SGHNT and YYREEE (reference sequence). The CDR3 loop reads CASSLARGQTGELFF. CDR3 DNA sequence: TGTGCCAGCAGCTTGGCCAGGGGACAAACCGGGGAGCTGTTTTTT.

This chain joins TRBV9 and TRBJ2-3; 7 bases match TRBD1. Germline V lookup: CDR1 SGDLS, CDR2 YYNGEE. Losses at the gene ends were 3 bases for V and 0 bases for J; bases not matched to a gene: 7. This CDR3 contains 16 residues. CDR3 sequence (DNA): TGTGCCAGCAGCGCCGAGGGACAGTCTAGCACAGATACGCAGTATTTT. Translating it yields CASSAEGQSSTDTQYF.

The gene calls are TRBV19 and TRBJ1-6; 8 bases agree with TRBD1. The trim removed 0 bases at V and 9 bases at J, leaving 10 bases unmatched. From germline, CDR1 is LNHDA and CDR2 SQIVND (reference sequence). The CDR3 is made up of 17 amino acids. The DNA for the CDR3 is TGTGCCAGTAGTATAGATCCGACAGGGGTCCGGCTTTCACCCCTCCACTTT. Translated: CASSIDPTGVRLSPLHF.

In this sample, this clone turned up once. This chain links TRBV7-9 with TRBJ2-7, with TRBD1 matching 10 bases. Germline CDR1 and CDR2: SEHNR and FQNEAQ (reference sequence). V trimming: 7 bases; J trimming: 6 bases; junction bases outside the gene matches: 12. CDR3 length equals 15 residues. This CDR3 is CASTLGGQGRSEQYF. DNA of the CDR3: TGTGCCAGCACCCTAGGGGGACAGGGGCGGAGCGAGCAGTACTTC.

The V call is TRBV5-6, the J call TRBJ2-5; 9 nucleotides line up with TRBD2. V lost 0 bases, J lost 5 bases, and 5 bases stayed unmatched. The CDR3 spans 15 residues. Germline V CDR1 and CDR2: SGHDT, YYEEEE. The DNA for the CDR3 is TGTGCCAGCAGCTTGGGCGGGGGGGTAGGCGAGACCCAGTACTTC. Translation gives CASSLGGGVGETQYF.